The rows below give T cell receptor beta chains drawn from one sample of a study of blood T cell repertoires in COVID-19. Data came from immunoSEQ multiplex PCR; TCRdb stores just in-frame clones and leaves some out. The sample has about 70,000 clones, more than 85% seen once. Sequencing was performed on peripheral blood. Source of these receptors: a man aged 70-80 years with active COVID-19. The CDR3 runs from the conserved cysteine through the conserved F or W. D genes are given only for firm matches. Clone sizes are given selectively: once, few, many, or a class where the clone is expanded.

TGTGCCAGCAGCCCGGAGGGACTAGCGAGCCAGTACTTC CASSPEGLASQYF TRBJ2-5 NA TRBD2 TRBV7-2
TGTGCCAGCAGCCTCCGTTTTGGTCAGAGGGGGACAGCATTCCGTGAGCAGTTCTTC CASSLRFGQRGTAFREQFF TRBJ2-1 NA TRBD1 TRBV7-2
TGTGCCAGCAGTTACCCAGGATTGAGTGGTAATGAGCAGTTCTTC CASSYPGLSGNEQFF TRBJ2-1 NA NA TRBV6-5
TGTGCCAGCAGCTTAGGTTCGTGGGGCGTCCCCTACGAGCAGTACTTC CASSLGSWGVPYEQYF TRBJ2-7 NA NA TRBV11-2
TGCGCCAGCAGTGATGGGGGACTCGACAATGAGCAGTTCTTC CASSDGGLDNEQFF TRBJ2-1 NA NA TRBV10-2
TGTGCCAGCTCACAGCGGACAGGGGAGGCCGGGGAGCTGTTTTTT CASSQRTGEAGELFF TRBJ2-2 NA TRBD1 TRBV18
TGTGCCAGCTCACCAGTGGGCGACCACATGGGCGAGCAGTACTTC CASSPVGDHMGEQYF TRBJ2-7 once NA TRBV18
TGTCCCAGCAGCCCGCGACTCGGGGGTAGACTCCACTCCTACGAGCAGTACTTC CPSSPRLGGRLHSYEQYF TRBJ2-7 NA NA TRBV3-1/TRBV3-2
TGCGCCAGCAGCCCTCGGACAGGGACAGACGCCGGGGAGCTGTTTTTT CASSPRTGTDAGELFF TRBJ2-2 NA TRBD1 TRBV5-1
TGTGCCAGTACCAGTCAGGCGGGGGGCGGCTATGGCTACACCTTC CASTSQAGGGYGYTF TRBJ1-2 few NA TRBV19
TGTGCCTGGCAGTTGGGGACTAGCGGATTCAATGAGCAGTTCTTC CAWQLGTSGFNEQFF TRBJ2-1 once TRBD2 TRBV30
TGTGCCAGCAGCTTAGGGCCCCAGGGTGGTGGAAACACCATATATTTT CASSLGPQGGGNTIYF TRBJ1-3 NA NA TRBV7-3
TGTGCCAGCAGCCCGACCCTAGCGGGAGCCCCCCCGCACTTC CASSPTLAGAPPHF TRBJ2-7 NA TRBD2 TRBV7-6
TGCGCCAGCAGCTTGGCCGGTGGTTTGAACACTGAAGCTTTCTTT CASSLAGGLNTEAFF TRBJ1-1 NA NA TRBV5-1
TGTGCCAGTAGTCCCTCGTACAGGGCTGGAAACACCATATATTTT CASSPSYRAGNTIYF TRBJ1-3 NA NA TRBV19
TGTGCCAGCAGCCAAGAGCGGGGAGGCGAGCAGTACTTC CASSQERGGEQYF TRBJ2-7 once NA TRBV3-1/TRBV3-2
TGTGCCAGCAGCACCCGACAGGGGCCCTCCTACGAGCAGTACTTC CASSTRQGPSYEQYF TRBJ2-7 NA TRBD1 TRBV5-4
TGTGCCAGCTCACAACCAAGCGGGAGCGGAGGGGATACGCAGTATTTT CASSQPSGSGGDTQYF TRBJ2-3 NA TRBD2 TRBV18
TGTGCCAGCAGCTTAGGGCCCCCGGAGCAGTTCTTC CASSLGPPEQFF TRBJ2-1 NA NA TRBV11-2
TGTGCCAGCAGCTTGGCGGCTAGCGTTAGCACAGATACGCAGTATTTT CASSLAASVSTDTQYF TRBJ2-3 once NA TRBV5-6
TGTGCCTGGATTGCTAGCGGGAGGAGGGGGGCCGGCCAGTACTTC CAWIASGRRGAGQYF TRBJ2-7 NA TRBD2 TRBV30
TGCGCCAGCCTCGGACTAGCGGGAGACACCGGGGAGCTGTTTTTT CASLGLAGDTGELFF TRBJ2-2 NA TRBD2 TRBV5-1
TGTGCCAGCAGCTCCGGGATCTCTGGAAACACCATATATTTT CASSSGISGNTIYF TRBJ1-3 few NA TRBV7-3
TGTGCCAGCAGCCAAGATATGGGGGGGCACTATGGCTACACCTTC CASSQDMGGHYGYTF TRBJ1-2 NA NA TRBV3-1/TRBV3-2
TGTGCCTGGACCCAAGGGGGCTACTACAATGAGCAGTTCTTC CAWTQGGYYNEQFF TRBJ2-1 NA TRBD1 TRBV30
TGTGCCAGCAGCGCCCGGGACAGTCGGTCGGCTGAAGCTTTCTTT CASSARDSRSAEAFF TRBJ1-1 NA TRBD1 TRBV9
TGTGCCAGCAGCAAACCTCCCGGGCTACTAGCGGGAAAGAACACCGGGGAGCTGTTTTTT CASSKPPGLLAGKNTGELFF TRBJ2-2 NA NA TRBV21-1
TGCGCCAGCAGCTTGGCAGGGGAGACCCAGTACTTC CASSLAGETQYF TRBJ2-5 NA NA TRBV5-1
TGTGCCAGCAGTTTGGACAGGCCCACTGAAGCTTTCTTT CASSLDRPTEAFF TRBJ1-1 NA TRBD1 TRBV12-3/TRBV12-4
TGTGCCAGCAGCCAACCGGGGAGGGACACTGAAGCTTTCTTT CASSQPGRDTEAFF TRBJ1-1 NA NA TRBV3-1/TRBV3-2
TGTGCCAGCAGCCAACGTCGGGGTTTCGAAAAACTGTTTTTT CASSQRRGFEKLFF TRBJ1-4 NA NA TRBV3-1/TRBV3-2
TGTGCCAGCAGCGTAAGGTGGGAGCCTAATGAGCAGTTCTTC CASSVRWEPNEQFF TRBJ2-1 NA NA TRBV9
TGTGCCACCAGTGGCAGGTTAACCGGGGAGCTGTTTTTT CATSGRLTGELFF TRBJ2-2 NA NA TRBV24-1
TGTGCCAGCAGTTACCCCCGACAGGGGGGCAATCAGCCCCAGCATTTT CASSYPRQGGNQPQHF TRBJ1-5 NA TRBD1 TRBV6-6
TGCGCCAGCAGCCCCTCCGGGTTAGGGGATAAGGAGCAGTTCTTC CASSPSGLGDKEQFF TRBJ2-1 NA NA TRBV5-1
TGTGCCAGCAGCAAAGTGGGGGACAGGGGGCTTGGGGAGCAGTACTTC CASSKVGDRGLGEQYF TRBJ2-7 NA NA TRBV21-1
TGTGCCGGCAGGAGGGAAATTTGGGGACAGGGGTTTGGGGGCAATCAGCCCCAGCATTTT CAGRREIWGQGFGGNQPQHF TRBJ1-5 NA TRBD1 TRBV2
TGTGCCAGCAGCTTAGCGGGGACACCCTCTGGGGCCAACGTCCTGACTTTC CASSLAGTPSGANVLTF TRBJ2-6 medium-sized NA TRBV7-9
TGTGCCAGCAGCCTACTTGGGGGGAGACCCTACAATGAGCAGTTCTTC CASSLLGGRPYNEQFF TRBJ2-1 NA NA TRBV7-2
TGTGCCAGCAGCCCCGGACTAGCGGGAGGGCCGGGCGGGGAGCTGTTTTTT CASSPGLAGGPGGELFF TRBJ2-2 NA NA TRBV21-1
TGTGCCAGCAGCTTGGGGGGGGGTCAGCCCCAGCATTTT CASSLGGGQPQHF TRBJ1-5 once NA TRBV5-8
TGTGCCAGCAGCCAAACAGTTCCCAGCACAGATACGCAGTATTTT CASSQTVPSTDTQYF TRBJ2-3 NA NA TRBV27
TGTGCCAGCAGCTTAGGGGGCGGGGCCCCCTTTTTGGGTCACGAGCAGTACTTC CASSLGGGAPFLGHEQYF TRBJ2-7 NA NA TRBV11-3
TGTGCCAGCAGCTTGGGGCCCACCTCCTACGAGCAGTACTTC CASSLGPTSYEQYF TRBJ2-7 NA NA TRBV7-3
TGTGCCTCTAGCGGGAGTATCGCAGATACGCAGTATTTT CASSGSIADTQYF TRBJ2-3 NA TRBD2 TRBV9
TGTGCCAGCAGTTCCCCCGGGCAGGGGGGAGACGAGCAGTACTTC CASSSPGQGGDEQYF TRBJ2-7 NA NA TRBV28
TGTGCCAGCAGCCCGGGGGTTCCCACTGAAGCTTTCTTT CASSPGVPTEAFF TRBJ1-1 NA NA TRBV11-2
TGCGCCAGCAGCCGGGGGGGCCTAGCGGATAGCTCCTACGAGCAGTACTTC CASSRGGLADSSYEQYF TRBJ2-7 NA TRBD2 TRBV5-1
TGTGCCAGCTCACCGGACAGGGACGACTACGAGCAGTACTTC CASSPDRDDYEQYF TRBJ2-7 NA TRBD1 TRBV18
TGTGCCAGCAGCTCCTGGACAGGGGGTGGGGGCACAGATACGCAGTATTTT CASSSWTGGGGTDTQYF TRBJ2-3 once TRBD1 TRBV5-4